The 5 T cell receptor beta chains given below trace back to one sample, sequenced in a study of T cells expressing NK-cell markers. TCRdb re-called the 5' RACE reads; every CDR3 protein appears as one record, without DNA. The sample's table shows about 170,000 distinct CDR3 sequences. Input material: blood T cells: a sorted CD56 or NKG2C T cell subset, CD4+ or CD8+ T cells, or bulk PBMC T cells (not recorded which). These receptors all come from a man aged 18-70 years in good health.

V usage is TRBV19 and J usage is TRBJ1-2. The CDR3 is made up of 15 amino acids. CDR1 LNHDA and CDR2 SQIVND come from the germline V gene (reference sequence). The CDR3 spells CASSLTPGANYGYTF.

V is TRBV11-1 and J is TRBJ2-1; TCRdb designates TRBD1, a call that cannot be tested without DNA. Germline CDR1 is SGHAT and CDR2 is FQDESV (reference sequence). CDR3 length: 14 amino acids. CDR3 amino acids: CASSLVGDDNEQFF. The full variable domain, in which reference TRBV11-1 and TRBJ2-1 provide the parts outside the CDR3, is EAEVAQSPRYKITEKSQAVAFWCDPISGHATLYWYRQILGQGPELLVQFQDESVVDDSQLPKDRFSAERLKGVDSTLKIQPAELGDSAMYLCASSLVGDDNEQFFGPGTRLTVL.

The chain combines TRBV11-2 with TRBJ2-1; the D call of TRBD2 rests on TCRdb alone, since no DNA is present to check it. CDR1 is SGHAT, CDR2 FQNNGV, per germline. The length of the CDR3 is 17 residues. The CDR3 is CASSLGLGRSSYNEQFF.

The rearrangement joins TRBV7-9 to TRBJ2-5; the D call from TCRdb, TRBD2, cannot be confirmed without DNA. There are 14 residues in the CDR3. CDR1 SEHNR and CDR2 FQNEAQ come from the germline V gene (reference sequence). The CDR3 spells CASGERRTQETQYF.

V is TRBV29-1 and J is TRBJ2-7; TCRdb returns TRBD1, unconfirmable since there is no DNA. Germline CDR1 reads SQVTM; CDR2 reads ANQGSEA. This CDR3 has 12 residues. The CDR3 sequence is CSARGHSYEQYF.